Following are 23 T cell receptor beta chains from one sample sequenced in a study of cytomegalovirus exposure and HLA in healthy donors. The PCR used 60 Vbeta and 13 Jbeta primers. Sequenced by immunoSEQ multiplex PCR; TCRdb stores in-frame clones only, minus some. The table shows 200,000 to 250,000 clones, with roughly 80% occurring only once. The sample consisted of PBMCs. The source of these receptors is a male donor in good health and CMV-seronegative.

This sequence joins TRBV5-6 and TRBJ2-2; no firm D call. Germline lookup yields CDR1 SGHDT and CDR2 YYEEEE. This CDR3 is built from 16 residues. V was pared by 0 bases and J by 1 base, with 10 bases between. The DNA for the CDR3 is TGTGCCAGCAGCTTGGCACGGTTCGGGAACACCGGGGAGCTGTTTTTT. Translating it yields CASSLARFGNTGELFF.

This chain uses TRBV5-1 with TRBJ2-7; 11 bases are shared with TRBD2. The V segment lost 4 bases and the J segment 6 bases; nucleotides outside the gene matches: 6. The CDR3 loop spans 14 amino acids. In germline, CDR1 is SGHRS, CDR2 YFSETQ. CDR3 in amino acids: CASSTGLAETEQYF. The CDR3 DNA reads TGCGCCAGCAGCACGGGACTAGCGGAAACCGAGCAGTACTTC.

This clone has a handful of counts. The genes are TRBV5-1 and TRBJ2-5, with 8 bases that match TRBD1. With the DNA end fitting TRBJ2-7 better, the J assignment may be wrong. This CDR3 contains 13 residues. Germline V gene lookup returns CDR1 SGHRS and CDR2 YFSETQ. Here the CDR3 DNA reads TGCGCCAGCAGCCCCAGGGGGCAAGGCGAGCAGTACTTC. It translates to CASSPRGQGEQYF.

This clone was observed once. This chain connects TRBV7-9 to TRBJ2-1, with a weak D call TRBD1 (6 bases). Germline V gene data show CDR1 as SEHNR and CDR2 as FQNEAQ (reference sequence). This CDR3 spans 16 amino acids. The ends were cut back, 5 bases at V and 5 bases at J, with 19 bases in the middle. The CDR3 here is CASSRIGFSGDNEQFF. The CDR3 region has the DNA TGTGCCAGCAGCCGGATAGGCTTCTCAGGGGACAATGAGCAGTTCTTC.

The chain couples TRBV5-1 to TRBJ2-1, with 16 bases fitting TRBD2. The V gene end was trimmed by 3 bases and the J gene end by 4 bases; junction bases not matched to a gene: 4. The germline V gene has CDR1 SGHRS and CDR2 YFSETQ. This CDR3 has 17 residues. The CDR3 here is CASSWGTSGRGYNEQFF. In DNA form, the CDR3 reads TGCGCCAGCAGCTGGGGGACTAGCGGGAGGGGATACAATGAGCAGTTCTTC. Complete variable domain (other parts from reference TRBV5-1 and TRBJ2-1): KAGVTQTPRYLIKTRGQQVTLSCSPISGHRSVSWYQQTPGQGLQFLFEYFSETQRNKGNFPGRFSGRQFSNSRSEMNVSTLELGDSALYLCASSWGTSGRGYNEQFFGPGTRLTVL.

The rearrangement joins TRBV5-4 to TRBJ2-3; no definite D call. The CDR3 is made up of 16 amino acids. Germline lookup yields CDR1 SGHNT and CDR2 YYREEE (reference sequence). Trimming pared 1 base from V and 4 bases from J, leaving 16 bases between. The DNA for the CDR3 is TGTGCCAGCAGCTTGCTTGGCTCGCCCTTATCAGATACGCAGTATTTT. It yields the protein CASSLLGSPLSDTQYF.

The rearrangement joins TRBV2 to TRBJ2-3, with 8 bases lining up with TRBD2. Trimming cost V 8 bases and J 0 bases; bases outside gene matches: 4. The CDR3 sequence is 14 residues long. Germline V gene data show CDR1 as SNHLY and CDR2 as FYNNEI. CDR3 residues: CASQRESSTDTQYF. The CDR3 DNA reads as TGTGCCAGCCAGCGGGAGTCGAGCACAGATACGCAGTATTTT.

The chain is built from TRBV28 and TRBJ1-2; D not resolved. The V end lost 8 bases, the J end lost 4 bases, and 11 bases lay between the germline ends. The CDR3 totals 12 residues. Germline loops: CDR1 MDHEN, CDR2 SYDVKM. The CDR3 loop reads CASGERGYGYTF. The CDR3, as DNA: TGTGCCAGCGGGGAGCGGGGCTATGGCTACACCTTC.

This sequence joins TRBV5-1 and TRBJ2-3; the match to TRBD2 covers 7 bases. The CDR3 runs 15 residues. Germline CDR1 reads SGHRS; CDR2 reads YFSETQ. V trimming: 4 bases; J trimming: 0 bases; junction bases outside the gene matches: 5. This CDR3 is CASSEEAGSTDTQYF. CDR3 DNA sequence: TGCGCCAGCAGCGAAGAAGCGGGGAGCACAGATACGCAGTATTTT.

The chain carries TRBV2 and TRBJ2-5; D gene ambiguous. The CDR3 spans 13 residues. CDR1 SNHLY and CDR2 FYNNEI come from the germline V gene. V was pared by 9 bases and J by 4 bases, with 15 bases between. CDR3 DNA: TGTGCCAGGAGGAAGGCGGTCGGAGAGACCCAGTACTTC. As protein: CARRKAVGETQYF.

This clone was picked up a small number of times. V usage is TRBV6-6 and J usage is TRBJ2-4; the D is unclear. The CDR3 consists of 13 residues. The V and J ends lost 8 bases and 1 base respectively, with 9 bases between them. The germline V gene encodes CDR1 MNHNY and CDR2 SVGAGI (reference sequence). CDR3 DNA sequence: TGTGCCAGCTTCCCCCCGGCCAAAAACATTCAGTACTTC. Amino acid sequence: CASFPPAKNIQYF.

The chain carries TRBV29-1 and TRBJ2-1, with TRBD2 identical over 9 bases. The junction had 10 bases not matched to a gene; V was cut back by 0 bases and J by 7 bases. The CDR3 totals 16 residues. Germline V gene data show CDR1 as SQVTM and CDR2 as ANQGSEA. In nucleotides, the CDR3 is TGCAGCGTTGAAGATAGCGAAGCGGGAGGATGGAATGAGCAGTTCTTC. As protein: CSVEDSEAGGWNEQFF.

A word on this clone: A junction boundary mismatches the germline segment, possibly from a read error. The CDR3 DNA follows: TGTTCCAGCAGCTCCAGACAGGGAACCCCCGGGGAGCTGTTTTTT. The encoded protein is CSSSSRQGTPGELFF. The V call is TRBV7-9, the J call TRBJ2-2; the match to TRBD1 covers 7 bases. The CDR3 sequence is 15 residues long. The germline CDR1 and CDR2 sequences are SEHNR and FQNEAQ (reference sequence).

The V call is TRBV5-6, the J call TRBJ2-4, with a possible D match to TRBD2 (5 bases). Germline V gene data show CDR1 as SGHDT and CDR2 as YYEEEE. This CDR3 is built from 15 residues. The V end was cut by 0 bases, the J end by 9 bases, with 16 bases between. CDR3 protein: CASSLGADSQVIQYF. The CDR3 DNA follows: TGTGCCAGCAGCTTGGGGGCGGACTCTCAAGTCATTCAGTACTTC.

The rearrangement joins TRBV28 to TRBJ1-2; 8 bases are a match to TRBD1. Germline CDR1 reads MDHEN; CDR2 reads SYDVKM. Trimming took 9 bases from V and 2 from J; bases not matched to a gene: 8. The CDR3 is 14 residues long. The CDR3 sequence is CASQGRGRNYGYTF. For the CDR3, the DNA is TGTGCCAGTCAAGGCAGGGGGCGAAACTATGGCTACACCTTC.

This clone was seen only once. V usage is TRBV21-1 and J usage is TRBJ2-4; the table's D call, TRBD1, was not checked against the DNA. TRBV21-1 is a pseudogene locus. The CDR3 covers 15 residues. CDR3 loop: CASSKEDRDQNIQYF. In DNA form, the CDR3 reads TGTGCCAGCAGCAAAGAGGACAGGGATCAAAACATTCAGTACTTC.

The V call is TRBV15, the J call TRBJ1-1; D not certain. V shed 2 bases and J shed 0 bases, with 10 bases lying between them. CDR1 LNHNV and CDR2 YYDKDF come from the germline V gene (reference sequence). The CDR3 covers 15 residues. As DNA, the CDR3 is TGTGCCACCAGCAGATACCGGGTTTTGAACACTGAAGCTTTCTTT. Translated, it gives CATSRYRVLNTEAFF.

The chain carries TRBV11-2 and TRBJ2-7, with D maybe TRBD2 (6 bases). This CDR3 comprises 15 residues. The V end lost 5 bases, the J end lost 2 bases, and 16 bases lay between the germline ends. The germline V gene has CDR1 SGHAT and CDR2 FQNNGV. In DNA, the CDR3 is TGTGCCAGCAGCACAAGAGGAGGGAGCGCCTACGAGCAGTACTTC. Translated: CASSTRGGSAYEQYF.

This chain links TRBV30 with TRBJ1-2; D is undetermined. V shed 2 bases and J shed 4 bases, with 8 bases lying between them. The CDR3 is made up of 12 amino acids. The germline V gene has CDR1 GTSNPN and CDR2 SVGIG (reference sequence). CDR3 protein: CAWSLAGYGYTF. The CDR3 DNA reads as TGTGCCTGGAGTTTGGCAGGCTATGGCTACACCTTC.

The chain joins TRBV9 to TRBJ2-5; 7 bases align to TRBD1. Germline CDR1 is SGDLS and CDR2 is YYNGEE. Germline trimming cut 8 bases from V and 3 bases from J; bases unmatched to any gene: 13. CDR3 size: 15 residues. CDR3 sequence (DNA): TGTGCCAGTTCTTTCGCAACCGGACAGGAAGAGACCCAGTACTTC. It yields the protein CASSFATGQEETQYF.

CDR3 in amino acids: CASSSDTSGNSYEQYF. The CDR3 DNA reads TGTGCCAGCAGCTCAGACACTAGCGGAAACTCCTACGAGCAGTACTTC. The V call is TRBV7-3, the J call TRBJ2-7; 8 bases match TRBD2. The CDR3 contains 16 residues. V was clipped by 4 bases and J by 0 bases; unmatched bases: 8. The V gene's germline CDR1 is SGHTA and CDR2 FQGTGA.

About this clone itself: The junction and the germline gene differ at one end; a read error may be behind it. CDR3 in amino acids: CASRRTGSSGYGYPF. Written as DNA, the CDR3 is TGTGCCAGCAGGCGGACAGGGAGCAGTGGATATGGCTACCCCTTC. The genes are TRBV28 and TRBJ1-2, with 8 nucleotides matching TRBD1. Germline lookup yields CDR1 MDHEN and CDR2 SYDVKM. The CDR3 runs 15 residues.

The J gene is TRBJ2-1, the V gene TRBV2; 11 nucleotides agree with TRBD2. The CDR3 loop spans 15 amino acids. Germline lookup yields CDR1 SNHLY and CDR2 FYNNEI. Trimming took 6 bases from V and 6 from J; bases not matched to a gene: 7. The DNA of the CDR3 is TGTGCCAGCAGGAAGCTAGCGGGAGGCCTCAATGAGCAGTTCTTC. Encoded protein: CASRKLAGGLNEQFF.